A selection of T cell receptor beta chains follows, all from one sample in a study of T cells after yellow fever vaccination. TCRdb called the 5' RACE reads again in MiXCR, with one record for every CDR3 protein. The sample yields some 560,000 distinct CDR3 sequences, roughly 19% seen once. The sample in question was PBMCs, obtained 15 days after the yellow fever booster vaccination. The receptors shown here come from a man younger than 45 who received the YFV17D yellow fever vaccine. Each CDR3 is given with its conserved first and last residue. Fields, in order: clone size, V gene, J gene, CDR3 protein. Only part of the rows carry a size: once, few, many, or a class if the clone is expanded.

clone_size: once
v_call: TRBV7-3
j_call: TRBJ2-3
cdr3_aa: CASSLFGGADDTQYF

clone_size: NA
v_call: TRBV2
j_call: TRBJ2-7
cdr3_aa: CASSQAGLQYEQYF

clone_size: NA
v_call: TRBV7-6
j_call: TRBJ2-3
cdr3_aa: CASSLGSSGSGGFTDTQYF

clone_size: NA
v_call: TRBV12-3/TRBV12-4
j_call: TRBJ2-1
cdr3_aa: CASSTGGRSYNEQFF

clone_size: NA
v_call: TRBV4-2
j_call: TRBJ2-3
cdr3_aa: CASSQDRVNWPYF

clone_size: NA
v_call: TRBV12-3/TRBV12-4
j_call: TRBJ1-1
cdr3_aa: CASRGTGINTEAFF

clone_size: NA
v_call: TRBV7-9
j_call: TRBJ2-4
cdr3_aa: CASSGQGRRFGKNIQYF

clone_size: NA
v_call: TRBV29-1
j_call: TRBJ1-1
cdr3_aa: CSVTFSNTEAFF

clone_size: few
v_call: TRBV18
j_call: TRBJ2-2
cdr3_aa: CASSPQSGFTGELFF

clone_size: NA
v_call: TRBV20-1
j_call: TRBJ2-1
cdr3_aa: CSAEGQQGSYNEQFF

clone_size: few
v_call: TRBV12-3/TRBV12-4
j_call: TRBJ2-1
cdr3_aa: CASSLGGARGIEQFF

clone_size: NA
v_call: TRBV7-9
j_call: TRBJ1-2
cdr3_aa: CASAGDYGYTF

clone_size: few
v_call: TRBV27
j_call: TRBJ1-2
cdr3_aa: CASSFAATVMGYTF

clone_size: NA
v_call: TRBV20-1
j_call: TRBJ2-2
cdr3_aa: CSARAPRQGTGELFF

clone_size: NA
v_call: TRBV5-1
j_call: TRBJ2-6
cdr3_aa: CASSLPPSSGANVLTF

clone_size: few
v_call: TRBV2
j_call: TRBJ2-7
cdr3_aa: CASSEEGSYGEQYF

clone_size: few
v_call: TRBV28
j_call: TRBJ2-7
cdr3_aa: CASSLQLGQNFYEQYF

clone_size: NA
v_call: TRBV5-1
j_call: TRBJ2-3
cdr3_aa: CASSLAHGTLSSTDTQYF

clone_size: NA
v_call: TRBV29-1
j_call: TRBJ2-3
cdr3_aa: CSVKTILTDTQYF

clone_size: NA
v_call: TRBV20-1
j_call: TRBJ1-2
cdr3_aa: CSADSLYSGYTF

clone_size: NA
v_call: TRBV15
j_call: TRBJ2-7
cdr3_aa: CATSRVDSLYEQYF

clone_size: NA
v_call: TRBV6-1
j_call: TRBJ2-7
cdr3_aa: CATREDPASYEQYF

clone_size: NA
v_call: TRBV3-1
j_call: TRBJ1-4
cdr3_aa: CASTDLATNEKLFF

clone_size: few
v_call: TRBV24-1
j_call: TRBJ2-1
cdr3_aa: CATSDALSSYNEQFF

clone_size: few
v_call: TRBV10-3
j_call: TRBJ1-2
cdr3_aa: CAISPRMGQVMGYTF

clone_size: NA
v_call: TRBV6-5
j_call: TRBJ1-1
cdr3_aa: CASSRGQLEAFF

clone_size: NA
v_call: TRBV27
j_call: TRBJ2-2
cdr3_aa: CASEGAGGPAGELFF

clone_size: few
v_call: TRBV12-3/TRBV12-4
j_call: TRBJ2-1
cdr3_aa: CASSLVLAGAQRSYNEQFF

clone_size: NA
v_call: TRBV9
j_call: TRBJ1-2
cdr3_aa: CASSVSGTYGYTF

clone_size: few
v_call: TRBV6-1
j_call: TRBJ1-6
cdr3_aa: CASTATGRPSYNSPLHF

clone_size: NA
v_call: TRBV6-5
j_call: TRBJ2-3
cdr3_aa: CASSYSGGSTDTQYF

clone_size: NA
v_call: TRBV20-1
j_call: TRBJ2-1
cdr3_aa: CSAPRTSGARTRYNEQFF

clone_size: once
v_call: TRBV5-1
j_call: TRBJ2-3
cdr3_aa: CASSIRGSDTQYF

clone_size: few
v_call: TRBV7-2
j_call: TRBJ2-5
cdr3_aa: CASSLNGLAGIQETQYF

clone_size: few
v_call: TRBV20-1
j_call: TRBJ2-7
cdr3_aa: CSGTSGIGVQYF

clone_size: NA
v_call: TRBV20-1
j_call: TRBJ2-1
cdr3_aa: CSAGPGLANEQFF

clone_size: NA
v_call: TRBV29-1
j_call: TRBJ2-1
cdr3_aa: CSVPTSGRALGNEQFF